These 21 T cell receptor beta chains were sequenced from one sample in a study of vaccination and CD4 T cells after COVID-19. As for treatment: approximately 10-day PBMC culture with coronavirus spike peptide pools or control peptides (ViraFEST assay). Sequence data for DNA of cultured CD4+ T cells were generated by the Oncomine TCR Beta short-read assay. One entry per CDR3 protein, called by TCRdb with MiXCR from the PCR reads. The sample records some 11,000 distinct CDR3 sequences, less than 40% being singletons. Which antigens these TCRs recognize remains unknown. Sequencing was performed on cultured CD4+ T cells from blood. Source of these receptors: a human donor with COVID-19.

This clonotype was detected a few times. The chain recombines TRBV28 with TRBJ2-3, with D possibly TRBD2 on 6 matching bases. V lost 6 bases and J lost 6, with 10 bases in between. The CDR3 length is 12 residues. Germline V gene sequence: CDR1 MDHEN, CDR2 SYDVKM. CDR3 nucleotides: TGTGCCAGCAGCGGGACTTCGGATACGCAGTATTTT. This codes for CASSGTSDTQYF.

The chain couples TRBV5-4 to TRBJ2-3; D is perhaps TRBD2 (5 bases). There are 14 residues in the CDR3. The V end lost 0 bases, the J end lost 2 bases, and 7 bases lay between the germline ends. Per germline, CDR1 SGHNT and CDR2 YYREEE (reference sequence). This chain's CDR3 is CASSLVANTDTQYF. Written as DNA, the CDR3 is TGTGCCAGCAGCTTGGTAGCGAACACAGATACGCAGTATTTT.

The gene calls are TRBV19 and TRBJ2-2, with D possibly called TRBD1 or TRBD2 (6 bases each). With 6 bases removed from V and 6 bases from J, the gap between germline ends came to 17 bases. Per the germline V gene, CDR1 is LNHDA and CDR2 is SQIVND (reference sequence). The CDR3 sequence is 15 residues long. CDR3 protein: CASSTGGGQAGELFF. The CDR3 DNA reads TGTGCCAGTAGCACAGGTGGGGGGCAAGCCGGGGAGCTGTTTTTT.

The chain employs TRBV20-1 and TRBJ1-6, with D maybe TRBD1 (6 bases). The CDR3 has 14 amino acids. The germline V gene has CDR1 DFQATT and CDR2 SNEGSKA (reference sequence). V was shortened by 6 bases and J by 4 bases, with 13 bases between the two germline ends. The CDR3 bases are TGCAGTGCCCAAGGACAGAATTATAATTCACCCCTCCACTTT. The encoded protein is CSAQGQNYNSPLHF.

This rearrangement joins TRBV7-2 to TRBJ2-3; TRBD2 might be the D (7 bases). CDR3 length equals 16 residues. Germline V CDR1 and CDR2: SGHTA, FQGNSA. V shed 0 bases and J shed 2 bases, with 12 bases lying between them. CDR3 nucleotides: TGTGCCAGCAGCTTAGCGGCGGGGGCCTACACAGATACGCAGTATTTT. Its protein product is CASSLAAGAYTDTQYF.

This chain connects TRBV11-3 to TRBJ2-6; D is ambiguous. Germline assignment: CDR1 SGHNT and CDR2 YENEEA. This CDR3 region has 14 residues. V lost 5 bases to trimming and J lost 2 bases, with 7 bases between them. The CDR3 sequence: CASSKGAGANVLTF. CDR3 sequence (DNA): TGTGCCAGCAGCAAGGGTGCTGGGGCCAACGTCCTGACTTTC.

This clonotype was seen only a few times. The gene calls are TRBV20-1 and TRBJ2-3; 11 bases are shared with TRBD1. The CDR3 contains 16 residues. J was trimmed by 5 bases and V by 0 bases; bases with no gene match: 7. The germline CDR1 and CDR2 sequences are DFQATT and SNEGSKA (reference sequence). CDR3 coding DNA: TGCAGTGCTAGAGATGGGGACAGGGGGTATGAAGATACGCAGTATTTT. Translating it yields CSARDGDRGYEDTQYF.

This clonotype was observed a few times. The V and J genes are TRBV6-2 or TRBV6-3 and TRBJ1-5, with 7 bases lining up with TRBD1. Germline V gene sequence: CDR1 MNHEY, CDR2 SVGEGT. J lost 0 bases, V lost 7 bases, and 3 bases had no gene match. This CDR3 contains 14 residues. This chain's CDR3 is CASTGTDSNQPQHF. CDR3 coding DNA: TGTGCCAGCACCGGGACAGATAGCAATCAGCCCCAGCATTTT.

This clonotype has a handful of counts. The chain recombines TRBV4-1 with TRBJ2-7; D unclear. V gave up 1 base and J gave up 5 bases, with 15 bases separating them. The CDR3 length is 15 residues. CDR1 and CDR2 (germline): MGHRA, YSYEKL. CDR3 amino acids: CASSQVPLPGHEQYF. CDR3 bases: TGCGCCAGCAGCCAAGTTCCCCTCCCGGGCCACGAGCAGTACTTC.

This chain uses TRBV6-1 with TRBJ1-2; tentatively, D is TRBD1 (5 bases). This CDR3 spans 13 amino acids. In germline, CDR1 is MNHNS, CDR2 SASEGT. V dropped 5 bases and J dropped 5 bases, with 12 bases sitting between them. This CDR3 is CASSTTDSYGYTF. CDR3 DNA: TGTGCCAGCAGTACGACAGATAGTTATGGCTACACCTTC.

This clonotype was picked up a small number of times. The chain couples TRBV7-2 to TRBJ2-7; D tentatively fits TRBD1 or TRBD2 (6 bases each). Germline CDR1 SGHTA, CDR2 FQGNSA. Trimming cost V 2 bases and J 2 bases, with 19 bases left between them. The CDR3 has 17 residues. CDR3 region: CASSLYPGSGGPYEQYF. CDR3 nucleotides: TGTGCCAGCAGCTTATACCCGGGTTCCGGGGGCCCCTACGAGCAGTACTTC.

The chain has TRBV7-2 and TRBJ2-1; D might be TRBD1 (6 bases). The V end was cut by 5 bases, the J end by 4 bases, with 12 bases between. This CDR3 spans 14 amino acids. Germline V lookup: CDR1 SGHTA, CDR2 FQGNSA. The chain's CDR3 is CASSPGQTYNEQFF. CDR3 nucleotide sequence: TGTGCCAGCAGCCCGGGACAAACGTACAATGAGCAGTTCTTC.

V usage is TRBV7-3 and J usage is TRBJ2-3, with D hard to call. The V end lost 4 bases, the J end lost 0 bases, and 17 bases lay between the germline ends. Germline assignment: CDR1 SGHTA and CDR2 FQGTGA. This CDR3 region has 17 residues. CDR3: CASSCWCIAVSTDTQYF. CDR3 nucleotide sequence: TGTGCCAGCAGCTGTTGGTGTATAGCCGTTAGCACAGATACGCAGTATTTT.

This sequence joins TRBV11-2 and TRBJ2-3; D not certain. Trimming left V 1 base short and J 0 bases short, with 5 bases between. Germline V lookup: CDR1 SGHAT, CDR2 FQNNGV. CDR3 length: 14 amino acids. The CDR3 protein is CASSLVASTDTQYF. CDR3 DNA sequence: TGTGCCAGCAGCTTAGTGGCGAGCACAGATACGCAGTATTTT. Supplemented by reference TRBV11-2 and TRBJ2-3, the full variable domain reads EAGVAQSPRYKIIEKRQSVAFWCNPISGHATLYWYQQILGQGPKLLIQFQNNGVVDDSQLPKDRFSAERLKGVDSTLKIQPAKLEDSAVYLCASSLVASTDTQYFGPGTRLTVL.

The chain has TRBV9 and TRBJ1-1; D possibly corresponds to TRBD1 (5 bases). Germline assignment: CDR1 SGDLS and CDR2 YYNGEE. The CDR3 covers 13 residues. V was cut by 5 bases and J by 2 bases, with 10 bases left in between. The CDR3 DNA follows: TGTGCCAGCAGAAAAACAGGAAACACTGAAGCTTTCTTT. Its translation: CASRKTGNTEAFF.

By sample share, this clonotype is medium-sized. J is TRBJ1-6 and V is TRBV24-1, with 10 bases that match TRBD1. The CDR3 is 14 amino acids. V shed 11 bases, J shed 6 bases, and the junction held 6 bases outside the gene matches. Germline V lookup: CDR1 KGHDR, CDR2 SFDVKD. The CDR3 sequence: CAKKDRGRNSPLHF. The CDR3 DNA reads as TGTGCCAAAAAAGACAGGGGGCGTAATTCACCCCTCCACTTT.

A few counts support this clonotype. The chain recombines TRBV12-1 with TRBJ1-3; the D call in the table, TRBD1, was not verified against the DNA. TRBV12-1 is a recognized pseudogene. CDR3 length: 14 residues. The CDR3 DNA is TGTGCCAGCAGCTGCGACAGGGGGGCGAACACCATATATTTT. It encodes CASSCDRGANTIYF.

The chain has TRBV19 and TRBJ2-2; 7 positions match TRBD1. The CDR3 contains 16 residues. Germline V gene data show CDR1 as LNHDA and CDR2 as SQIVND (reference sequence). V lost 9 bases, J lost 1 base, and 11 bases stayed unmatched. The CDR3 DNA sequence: TGTGCCAGCACGGGACAGAAGACGCGGAACACCGGGGAGCTGTTTTTT. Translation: CASTGQKTRNTGELFF. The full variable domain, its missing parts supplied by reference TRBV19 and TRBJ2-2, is DGGITQSPKYLFRKEGQNVTLSCEQNLNHDAMYWYRQDPGQGLRLIYYSQIVNDFQKGDIAEGYSVSREKKESFPLTVTSAQKNPTAFYLCASTGQKTRNTGELFFGEGSRLTVL.

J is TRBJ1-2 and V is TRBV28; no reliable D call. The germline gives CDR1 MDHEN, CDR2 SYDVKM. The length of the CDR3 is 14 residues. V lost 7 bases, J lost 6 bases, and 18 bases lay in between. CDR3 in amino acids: CASKSSLQTDGYTF. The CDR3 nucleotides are TGTGCCAGCAAGTCGTCCCTCCAGACCGATGGCTACACCTTC.

CDR3 in amino acids: CASSQDWGGGAGDTQYF. The CDR3 DNA reads TGCGCCAGCAGCCAAGATTGGGGCGGGGGGGCCGGAGATACGCAGTATTTT. V is TRBV4-1 and J is TRBJ2-3, with 9 positions matching TRBD2. V shed 0 bases and J 5 bases; nucleotides not matched to a gene: 9. This CDR3 has 17 residues. Germline-derived CDR1 and CDR2 are MGHRA and YSYEKL.

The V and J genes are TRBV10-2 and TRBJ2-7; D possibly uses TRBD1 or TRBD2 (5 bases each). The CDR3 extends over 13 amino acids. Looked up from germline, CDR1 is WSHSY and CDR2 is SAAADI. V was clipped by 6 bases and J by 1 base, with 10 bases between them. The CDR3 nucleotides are TGCGCCAGCAGGAGGGGTTTTTCCTACGAGCAGTACTTC. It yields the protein CASRRGFSYEQYF.